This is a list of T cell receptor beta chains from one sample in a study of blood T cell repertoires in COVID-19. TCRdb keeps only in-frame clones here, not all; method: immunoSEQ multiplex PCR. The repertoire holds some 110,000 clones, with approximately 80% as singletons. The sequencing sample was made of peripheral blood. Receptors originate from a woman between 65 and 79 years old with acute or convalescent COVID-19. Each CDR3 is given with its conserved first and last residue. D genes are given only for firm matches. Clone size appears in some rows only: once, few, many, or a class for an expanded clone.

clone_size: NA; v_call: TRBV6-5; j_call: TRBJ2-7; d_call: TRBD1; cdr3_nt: TGTGCCAGCAGTCAGGGACAGGGGGCTTCCTACGAGCAGTACTTC; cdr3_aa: CASSQGQGASYEQYF
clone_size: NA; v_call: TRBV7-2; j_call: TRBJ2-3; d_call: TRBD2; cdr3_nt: TGTGCCAGCAGCCTGGGACTAGCGGGGGGCACAGATACGCAGTATTTT; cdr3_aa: CASSLGLAGGTDTQYF
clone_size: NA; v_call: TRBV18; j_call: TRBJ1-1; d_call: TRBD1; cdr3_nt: TGTGCCAGCTCCCCAGGACAGGGGGCGCCGGGGACTGAAGCTTTCTTT; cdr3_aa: CASSPGQGAPGTEAFF
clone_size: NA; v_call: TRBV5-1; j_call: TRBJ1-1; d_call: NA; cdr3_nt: TGCGCCAGCCGCGTTGAAATGTCACAGGGGAACACTGAAGCTTTCTTT; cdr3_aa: CASRVEMSQGNTEAFF
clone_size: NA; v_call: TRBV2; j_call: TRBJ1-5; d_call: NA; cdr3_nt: TGTGCCAGCAGTGAAGCGCTTCGGGGGTCGAGGCAGCCCCAGCATTTT; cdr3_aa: CASSEALRGSRQPQHF
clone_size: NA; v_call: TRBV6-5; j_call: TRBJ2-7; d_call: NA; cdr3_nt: TGTGCCAGCCGGAGAGGGTACGAGCAGTACTTC; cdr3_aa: CASRRGYEQYF
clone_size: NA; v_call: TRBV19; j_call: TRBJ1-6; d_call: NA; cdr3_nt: TGTGCCAGTACTTCCGGGATCTCCTATAATTCACCCCTCCACTTT; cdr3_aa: CASTSGISYNSPLHF
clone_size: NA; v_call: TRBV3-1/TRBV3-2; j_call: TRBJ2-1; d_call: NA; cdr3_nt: TGTGCCAGCAGCCCGACTAGGAGCTCCTACAATGAGCAGTTCTTC; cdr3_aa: CASSPTRSSYNEQFF
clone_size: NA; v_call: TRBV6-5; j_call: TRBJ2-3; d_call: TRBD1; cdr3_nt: TGTGCCAGCAGGGGGACAGGGGGGGGCACAGATACGCAGTATTTT; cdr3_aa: CASRGTGGGTDTQYF
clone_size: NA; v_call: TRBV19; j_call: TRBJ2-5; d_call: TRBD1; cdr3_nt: TGTGCCAGTAGTATAGCCGGGACAGGGGGACAAGAGACCCAGTACTTC; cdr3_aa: CASSIAGTGGQETQYF
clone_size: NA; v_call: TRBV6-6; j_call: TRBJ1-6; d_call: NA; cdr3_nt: TGTGCCAGCAGTAATACGAGGAACTCCTATAATTCACCCCTCCACTTT; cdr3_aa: CASSNTRNSYNSPLHF
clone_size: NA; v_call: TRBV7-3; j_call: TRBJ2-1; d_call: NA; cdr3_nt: TGTGCCAGCAGCCCCCCCCGCGGGGAGCAGTTCTTC; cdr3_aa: CASSPPRGEQFF
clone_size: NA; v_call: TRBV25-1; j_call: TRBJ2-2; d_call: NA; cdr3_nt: TGTGCCAGCAGTGTCCTCCCGAACACCGGGGAGCTGTTTTTT; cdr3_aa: CASSVLPNTGELFF
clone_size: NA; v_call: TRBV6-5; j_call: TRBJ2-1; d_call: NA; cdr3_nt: TGTGCCAGCAGTTACTCGACTGAGCGGAGGGCCATTGAGCAGTTCTTC; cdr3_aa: CASSYSTERRAIEQFF
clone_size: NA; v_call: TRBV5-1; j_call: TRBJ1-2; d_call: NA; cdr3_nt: TGCGCCAGCAGCTTGGAGGAGGGTGGCTATGGCTACACCTTC; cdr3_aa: CASSLEEGGYGYTF
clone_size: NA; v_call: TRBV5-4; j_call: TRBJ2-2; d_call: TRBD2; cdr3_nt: TGTGCCAGCAGCATACCGGGACTAGCGGGAGCGAACACCGGGGAGCTGTTTTTT; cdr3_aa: CASSIPGLAGANTGELFF
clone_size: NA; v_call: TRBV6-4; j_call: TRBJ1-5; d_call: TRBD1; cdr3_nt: TGTGCCAGCAGTCCCTCCGGGACAGGTCAGCCCCAGCATTTT; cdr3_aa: CASSPSGTGQPQHF
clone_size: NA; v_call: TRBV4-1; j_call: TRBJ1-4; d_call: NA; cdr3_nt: TGCGCCAGCAGCCAAGATCCACGGGTAGGAGAAAAACTGTTTTTT; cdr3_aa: CASSQDPRVGEKLFF
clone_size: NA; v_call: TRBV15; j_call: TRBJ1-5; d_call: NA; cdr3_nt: TGTGCCACCAGCAGAGATCGGGTGACGAGCAATCAGCCCCAGCATTTT; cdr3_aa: CATSRDRVTSNQPQHF
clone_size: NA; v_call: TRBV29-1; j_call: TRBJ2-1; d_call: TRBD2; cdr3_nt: TGCAGCGTTGTCGGGACTAGCGGGGCGTCCTACAATGAGCAGTTCTTC; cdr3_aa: CSVVGTSGASYNEQFF
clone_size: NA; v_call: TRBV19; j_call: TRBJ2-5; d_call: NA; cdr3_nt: TGTGCCAGTAGTACCCCGACAGGACAAGAGACCCAGTACTTC; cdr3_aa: CASSTPTGQETQYF
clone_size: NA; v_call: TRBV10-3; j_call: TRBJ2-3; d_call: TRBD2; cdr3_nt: TGTGCCATCAGTGAGCCCGTGACTAGCGGGAAAGGGTCCAAAGCCCTCACAGATACGCAGTATTTT; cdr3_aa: CAISEPVTSGKGSKALTDTQYF
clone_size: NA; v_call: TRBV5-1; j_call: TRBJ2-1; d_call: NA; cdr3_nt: TGCGCCAGCAGCTGGACAGGCGGGGCCTACAATGAGCAGTTCTTC; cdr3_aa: CASSWTGGAYNEQFF
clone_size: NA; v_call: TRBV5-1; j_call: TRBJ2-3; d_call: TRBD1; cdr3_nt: TGCGCCAGCAGCTTGGCGCGGGACAGGGTGGGAGATACGCAGTATTTT; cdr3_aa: CASSLARDRVGDTQYF
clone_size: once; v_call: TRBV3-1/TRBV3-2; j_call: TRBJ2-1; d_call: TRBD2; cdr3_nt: TGTGCCAGCACCACTAGCGGGGGTTACAATGAGCAGTTCTTC; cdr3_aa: CASTTSGGYNEQFF
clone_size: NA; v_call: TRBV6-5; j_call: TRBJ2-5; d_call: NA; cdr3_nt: TGTGCCAGCATTTCAGGAACAGGCCAAGAGACCCAGTACTTC; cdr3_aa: CASISGTGQETQYF